This T cell receptor beta chain was recovered during a study of T-cell reconstitution after alpha-beta-depleted transplantation in children. Study-wide points: TCRbeta diversity was high at day 60 in some patients (a result of surviving recipient T cells and thymic progenitors). The origin of alpha-beta T cells about two months after transplant was reportedly several hundred expanded graft clones. The main origin of T-cell counts and diversity one year after transplant was newly produced T cells.

The authors prepared the TCRbeta library with unique molecular identifiers. TCRdb reanalysed the PCR reads using MiXCR and keeps one entry per CDR3 protein. The sample contains about a million distinct CDR3 sequences, about 29% of which appear only once. This clonotype has a handful of counts. Its target is not known. CDR1 and CDR2 (germline): MDHEN, SYDVKM. This CDR3 is built from 14 residues. V was trimmed by 6 bases and J by 0 bases, leaving 11 bases between them. The receptor was derived from a boy younger than two who had a stem cell transplant for SCID, so the T cells may come from the graft donor. The V gene is TRBV28, the J gene TRBJ1-1; unclear D gene. The source material was PBMCs, mostly from graft donor cells, sampled 360 days after TCRalphabeta/CD19-depleted stem cell transplant. The CDR3 protein is CASRGPDVNTEAFF. CDR3 DNA: TGTGCCAGCAGGGGTCCCGATGTGAACACTGAAGCTTTCTTT.